Here is one T cell receptor beta chain with its context. The data are from a study of PD-1 blockade in mismatch repair-deficient tumors. Libraries were prepared by immunoSEQ multiplex PCR; TCRdb keeps only in-frame clonotypes and omits some of them. The table shows 35,000 to 40,000 clones, with roughly 80% occurring only once. V lost 9 bases to trimming and J lost 3 bases, with 15 bases between them. The CDR3 extends over 13 amino acids. Germline values: CDR1 MNHNS, CDR2 SASEGT. This material consisted of peripheral blood, taken 4 weeks after starting pembrolizumab. V gene TRBV6-1 combines with J gene TRBJ2-7; D not resolved. The TCR originated in an adult with mismatch repair-deficient cancer. The CDR3 region is CASRRTDDYEQYF. The CDR3, as DNA: TGTGCCAGTAGACGGACGGACGACTACGAGCAGTACTTC.